Below, 27 T cell receptor beta chains from the same sample are listed, as sequenced in a study of shared clonotypes between healthy human individuals. Here immunoSEQ multiplex PCR was the method, and the copy in TCRdb shows in-frame clones only, minus some. The sample contains about 2 million clones, over 85% of which appear only once. As defined, naive CD8 cells were CD45RO-negative and positively selected for CCR7, with terminally differentiated effector memory CD45RA+ cells excluded. Sequencing was performed on naive CD8+ T cells sorted from blood. The receptors stem from a man aged 18 to 35 in good health.

The chain is built from TRBV4-2 and TRBJ2-7; 8 bases line up with TRBD1. The CDR3 length is 16 residues. The ends lost 3 bases at V and 3 bases at J; junction bases unmatched: 10. CDR1 is LGHNA and CDR2 is YNFKEQ in the germline V gene. The CDR3 spells CASSHATGTGHYEQYF. The CDR3 DNA reads as TGTGCCAGCAGCCACGCAACCGGGACAGGTCACTACGAGCAGTACTTC.

Regarding this clone: Other DNA sequences of this sample code for an identical CDR3. V gene TRBV5-6 combines with J gene TRBJ2-7; 12 positions match TRBD2. With 1 base clipped from V and 4 bases from J, the junction kept 6 bases outside the gene matches. Germline assignment: CDR1 SGHDT and CDR2 YYEEEE. This CDR3 is 16 amino acids long. The CDR3, as DNA: TGTGCCAGCAGCTTGTTACTAGCGGGAGGACCATACGAGCAGTACTTC. Translation: CASSLLLAGGPYEQYF.

This clone was seen a single time. Other DNA sequences from this sample encode an identical CDR3 as well. The genes are TRBV5-4 and TRBJ2-7; 7 bases map to TRBD2. The germline V gene has CDR1 SGHNT and CDR2 YYREEE (reference sequence). V lost 0 bases and J lost 2; bases outside the gene matches: 5. CDR3 length: 15 amino acids. CDR3: CASSLGGEGPYEQYF. The CDR3 coding sequence is TGTGCCAGCAGCTTGGGCGGGGAGGGGCCCTACGAGCAGTACTTC.

The chain employs TRBV21-1 and TRBJ1-2; the table's TRBD1 call for D was not verified on the DNA. TRBV21-1 is recorded as a pseudogene. CDR3 size: 15 residues. This CDR3 is CASSKAVGGNYGYTF. The CDR3 DNA sequence: TGTGCCAGCAGCAAAGCGGTAGGGGGCAACTATGGCTACACCTTC.

The V gene is TRBV27, the J gene TRBJ1-5; 8 bases match TRBD1. The J segment lost 7 bases and the V segment lost 5 bases, leaving 7 bases of the junction unmatched. Germline V gene sequence: CDR1 MNHEY, CDR2 SMNVEV (reference sequence). This CDR3 contains 14 residues. CDR3 in DNA: TGTGCCAGCAGTCTCCAGGGGGCGGTGCAGCCCCAGCATTTT. It encodes CASSLQGAVQPQHF.

The rearrangement uses TRBV2 and TRBJ2-4; D is uncertain. V was shortened by 3 bases and J by 0 bases, with 12 bases between the two germline ends. This CDR3 region has 16 residues. CDR1 and CDR2 from the germline V gene are SNHLY and FYNNEI. CDR3 coding DNA: TGTGCCAGCAGTGACGAGTGGGAATTAGCCAAAAACATTCAGTACTTC. Translating it yields CASSDEWELAKNIQYF. Filled out from reference TRBV2 and TRBJ2-4, the complete variable domain reads EPEVTQTPSHQVTQMGQEVILRCVPISNHLYFYWYRQILGQKVEFLVSFYNNEISEKSEIFDDQFSVERPDGSNFTLKIRSTKLEDSAMYFCASSDEWELAKNIQYFGAGTRLSVL.

This clone has just one count. The V and J genes are TRBV7-9 and TRBJ2-1, with 8 bases that match TRBD2. The CDR3 extends over 15 amino acids. Looked up from germline, CDR1 is SEHNR and CDR2 is FQNEAQ (reference sequence). J lost 3 bases, V lost 6 bases, and 7 bases had no gene match. Here the CDR3 reads CASSPSAGGYNEQFF. In DNA, the CDR3 is TGTGCCAGCAGTCCGTCTGCGGGAGGCTACAATGAGCAGTTCTTC.

V and J are TRBV5-6 and TRBJ1-6; possibly TRBD1 for D (6 bases). Germline V gene lookup returns CDR1 SGHDT and CDR2 YYEEEE. The CDR3 loop spans 16 amino acids. The V gene lost 0 bases and the J gene lost 7 bases, with 14 bases spanning the gap. This chain's CDR3 is CASSLAGGLSNSPLHF. Here the CDR3 DNA reads TGTGCCAGCAGCTTGGCCGGGGGCTTATCGAATTCACCCCTCCACTTT.

The chain joins TRBV30 to TRBJ2-7; no firm D call. V lost 7 bases and J 3 bases, leaving 13 bases between the germline ends. This CDR3 is 12 amino acids long. In germline, CDR1 is GTSNPN, CDR2 SVGIG (reference sequence). In nucleotides, the CDR3 is TGTGCCTCCCTAAGCAACGGCTACGAGCAGTACTTC. This gives the protein CASLSNGYEQYF. Looking up the rest from reference TRBV30 and TRBJ2-7 gives the full variable domain: SQTIHQWPATLVQPVGSPLSLECTVEGTSNPNLYWYRQAAGRGLQLLFYSVGIGQISSEVPQNLSASRPQDRQFILSSKKLLLSDSGFYLCASLSNGYEQYFGPGTRLTVT.

The V gene is TRBV5-5, the J gene TRBJ1-1; maybe TRBD1 (6 bases). The CDR3 extends over 12 amino acids. Trimming removed 4 bases from V and 11 bases from J, with 15 bases in between. Germline CDR1 reads SGHKS; CDR2 reads YYEKEE (reference sequence). The CDR3 DNA follows: TGTGCCAGCAGCATCGGGGGCGGATACGCTTTCTTT. Amino acid sequence: CASSIGGGYAFF. Based on the CDR3 plus reference TRBV5-5 and TRBJ1-1, the full variable domain is DAGVTQSPTHLIKTRGQQVTLRCSPISGHKSVSWYQQVLGQGPQFIFQYYEKEERGRGNFPDRFSARQFPNYSSELNVNALLLGDSALYLCASSIGGGYAFFGQGTRLTVV.

The chain recombines TRBV5-6 with TRBJ2-1; D is uncertain. CDR1 and CDR2 from the germline V gene are SGHDT and YYEEEE. The CDR3 loop spans 11 amino acids. V dropped 3 bases and J dropped 8 bases, with 6 bases sitting between them. CDR3 sequence: CASSSSDEQFF. The CDR3 nucleotides are TGTGCCAGCAGCTCATCCGATGAGCAGTTCTTC.

The V call is TRBV19, the J call TRBJ2-2; D not certain. Germline V CDR1 and CDR2: LNHDA, SQIVND (reference sequence). V lost 3 bases to trimming and J lost 1 base, with 6 bases between them. There are 14 residues in the CDR3. The CDR3 loop reads CASSISLNTGELFF. CDR3 coding DNA: TGTGCCAGTAGTATTTCCCTGAACACCGGGGAGCTGTTTTTT.

The V and J genes are TRBV5-6 and TRBJ2-7; D call uncertain. The V and J ends lost 1 base and 5 bases respectively, with 10 bases between them. CDR1 and CDR2 from the germline V gene are SGHDT and YYEEEE. This CDR3 comprises 13 residues. The CDR3, as DNA: TGTGCCAGCAGCTTGCAGGCAGGCCACGAGCAGTACTTC. It is translated as CASSLQAGHEQYF.

The chain carries TRBV11-2 and TRBJ2-3; possibly TRBD2 for D (6 bases). V gave up 8 bases and J gave up 2 bases, with 17 bases separating them. Germline assignment: CDR1 SGHAT and CDR2 FQNNGV. This CDR3 region has 15 residues. The CDR3 here is CASLDYLGNTDTQYF. In DNA, the CDR3 is TGTGCCAGCCTGGACTACCTGGGGAACACAGATACGCAGTATTTT.

To note about this clone: Different DNA sequences within this sample yield the same CDR3. The rearrangement joins TRBV6-5 to TRBJ2-7; D unclear. CDR1 and CDR2 from the germline V gene are MNHEY and SVGAGI. This CDR3 comprises 12 residues. V lost 0 bases, J lost 7 bases, and 7 bases lay in between. The CDR3 coding sequence is TGTGCCAGCAGTTACTCGACGGGTGAGCAGTACTTC. As protein: CASSYSTGEQYF.

The gene calls are TRBV15 and TRBJ2-4; D might be TRBD1 or TRBD2, each matching 5 bases. Germline V gene data show CDR1 as LNHNV and CDR2 as YYDKDF (reference sequence). Trimming stripped 0 bases from V and 7 bases from J, with 13 bases between. CDR3 length: 15 residues. The DNA of the CDR3 is TGTGCCACCAGCAGAGATGGACCCGAGGGGAACATTCAGTACTTC. It specifies CATSRDGPEGNIQYF.

V is TRBV28 and J is TRBJ2-7; TRBD1 agrees at 8 bases. The CDR3 loop spans 14 amino acids. J lost 3 bases, V lost 4 bases, and 5 bases had no gene match. Per the germline V gene, CDR1 is MDHEN and CDR2 is SYDVKM. The CDR3 protein is CASSSWTGSYEQYF. In nucleotides, the CDR3 is TGTGCCAGCAGTTCGTGGACAGGGAGCTACGAGCAGTACTTC. Based on the CDR3 plus reference TRBV28 and TRBJ2-7, the full variable domain is DVKVTQSSRYLVKRTGEKVFLECVQDMDHENMFWYRQDPGLGLRLIYFSYDVKMKEKGDIPEGYSVSREKKERFSLILESASTNQTSMYLCASSSWTGSYEQYFGPGTRLTVT.

The chain recombines TRBV5-5 with TRBJ2-7; D gene uncertain. This CDR3 has 16 amino acids. From germline, CDR1 is SGHKS and CDR2 YYEKEE (reference sequence). V was pared by 0 bases and J by 1 base, with 14 bases between. The CDR3 sequence is CASSLEAGTASYEQYF. CDR3 bases: TGTGCCAGCAGCTTGGAAGCAGGTACAGCATCCTACGAGCAGTACTTC.

The chain has TRBV6-5 and TRBJ2-2; tentative D call: TRBD1 (5 bases). Germline CDR1 is MNHEY and CDR2 is SVGAGI. The CDR3 runs 15 residues. Trimming removed 2 bases from V and 6 bases from J, with 13 bases in between. The CDR3: CASSYADSRAGELFF. In DNA, the CDR3 is TGTGCCAGCAGTTACGCCGACAGTCGAGCCGGGGAGCTGTTTTTT.

The count of this clone is one. Other DNA sequences in this sample translate to the same CDR3. The V gene is TRBV6-5, the J gene TRBJ1-2, with no clear D. The V gene's germline CDR1 is MNHEY and CDR2 SVGAGI. Trimming pared 4 bases from V and 5 bases from J, leaving 8 bases between. This CDR3 is built from 12 residues. CDR3 in DNA: TGTGCCAGCAGTTTGGGAGGGTATGGCTACACCTTC. Its translation: CASSLGGYGYTF.

The chain couples TRBV4-1 to TRBJ1-2; possible D gene TRBD1, 6 bases. Trimming pared 1 base from V and 4 bases from J, leaving 13 bases between. The CDR3 covers 15 residues. Germline V CDR1 and CDR2: MGHRA, YSYEKL. DNA for the CDR3: TGCGCCAGCAGCCAAGCTCTACAGGGAGGCTATGGCTACACCTTC. Translating it yields CASSQALQGGYGYTF.

The V gene is TRBV19, the J gene TRBJ2-7, with D possibly matching TRBD2 (6 bases). Germline V gene sequence: CDR1 LNHDA, CDR2 SQIVND (reference sequence). V was cut by 5 bases and J by 1 base, with 15 bases left in between. The CDR3 length is 15 residues. This chain's CDR3 is CASSPSGTLSYEQYF. In DNA form, the CDR3 reads TGTGCCAGTAGTCCGTCCGGGACTCTATCCTACGAGCAGTACTTC. Full variable domain (outside the CDR3, taken from reference TRBV19 and TRBJ2-7): DGGITQSPKYLFRKEGQNVTLSCEQNLNHDAMYWYRQDPGQGLRLIYYSQIVNDFQKGDIAEGYSVSREKKESFPLTVTSAQKNPTAFYLCASSPSGTLSYEQYFGPGTRLTVT.

CDR3 nucleotides: TGTGCCAGCAGCTCACAGGGGATTGAAGCTTTCTTT. Protein product: CASSSQGIEAFF. The chain has TRBV5-6 and TRBJ1-1; 7 bases line up with TRBD1. The ends lost 3 bases at V and 7 bases at J; junction bases unmatched: 3. This CDR3 spans 12 amino acids. The germline CDR1 and CDR2 sequences are SGHDT and YYEEEE.

The V call is TRBV11-2, the J call TRBJ2-7; TRBD1 matches 7 bases. Germline CDR1 and CDR2: SGHAT and FQNNGV. This CDR3 region has 15 residues. J was trimmed by 4 bases and V by 0 bases; bases with no gene match: 6. CDR3 bases: TGTGCCAGCAGCTTAGAGACAGGGATCGGGTACGAGCAGTACTTC. This gives the protein CASSLETGIGYEQYF.

Comment on this clone: Different DNA sequences within this sample yield the same CDR3. The V gene is TRBV27, the J gene TRBJ2-6; TRBD1 might be the D (6 bases). Germline V lookup: CDR1 MNHEY, CDR2 SMNVEV (reference sequence). There are 15 residues in the CDR3. Trimming pared 2 bases from V and 2 bases from J, leaving 7 bases between. CDR3 sequence: CASSLQGPGANVLTF. CDR3 bases: TGTGCCAGCAGTTTACAGGGGCCTGGGGCCAACGTCCTGACTTTC.

Comments on this clone: One end of the junction varies from germline; a read error may be responsible. This chain joins TRBV13 and TRBJ1-5; weak D call: TRBD1 (5 bases). The CDR3 is 12 residues long. Germline V gene data show CDR1 as PRHDT and CDR2 as FYEKMQ (reference sequence). Here the CDR3 DNA reads TGTGCCAGCAGCCTAGGGGTTCAGCCCCAGCATTTT. Translated, it gives CASSLGVQPQHF.

This rearrangement joins TRBV6-5 to TRBJ1-2, with D possibly matching TRBD1 (5 bases). Germline V gives CDR1 MNHEY, CDR2 SVGAGI. This CDR3 comprises 15 residues. The V and J ends lost 2 bases and 2 bases respectively, with 12 bases between them. Here the CDR3 reads CASSYPGRGNYGYTF. The CDR3 bases are TGTGCCAGCAGTTACCCGGGACGCGGGAACTATGGCTACACCTTC.